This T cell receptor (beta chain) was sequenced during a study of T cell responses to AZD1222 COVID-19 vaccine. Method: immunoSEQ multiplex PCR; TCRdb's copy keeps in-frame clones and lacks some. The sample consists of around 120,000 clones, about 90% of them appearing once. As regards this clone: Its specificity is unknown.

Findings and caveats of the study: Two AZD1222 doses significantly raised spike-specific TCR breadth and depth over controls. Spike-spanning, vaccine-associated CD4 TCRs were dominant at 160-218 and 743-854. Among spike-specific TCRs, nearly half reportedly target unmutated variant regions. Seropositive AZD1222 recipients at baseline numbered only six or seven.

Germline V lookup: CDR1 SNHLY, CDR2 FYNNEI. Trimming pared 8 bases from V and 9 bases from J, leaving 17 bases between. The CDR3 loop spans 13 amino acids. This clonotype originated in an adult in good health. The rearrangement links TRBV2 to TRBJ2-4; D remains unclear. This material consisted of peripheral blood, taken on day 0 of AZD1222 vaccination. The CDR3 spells CASGIGLPPIQYF. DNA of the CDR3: TGTGCCAGCGGGATAGGATTACCCCCCATTCAGTACTTC.